The 3 T cell receptor beta chains reported below all come from one sample, sequenced in a study of T cell responses to AZD1222 COVID-19 vaccine. Method: immunoSEQ multiplex PCR; TCRdb's copy keeps in-frame clones and lacks some. This table has about 140,000 clones, 88% appearing once. Material: peripheral blood, obtained 28 days after the second AZD1222 dose. The receptors derive from an adult who received the AZD1222 COVID-19 vaccine.

The V call is TRBV28, the J call TRBJ2-2; 8 bases match TRBD1. The CDR3 contains 15 residues. The ends lost 6 bases at V and 1 base at J; junction bases unmatched: 4. CDR1 and CDR2 (germline): MDHEN, SYDVKM. The CDR3 spells CASRTGTGNTGELFF. Written as DNA, the CDR3 is TGTGCCAGCAGGACCGGGACAGGGAACACCGGGGAGCTGTTTTTT.

This clone was seen once. The J gene is TRBJ1-6, the V gene TRBV19; no clear D gene. Trimming removed 6 bases from V and 7 bases from J, with 10 bases in between. CDR1 and CDR2 from the germline V gene are LNHDA and SQIVND (reference sequence). The CDR3 spans 13 residues. The CDR3: CASRSSFNSPLHF. The DNA for the CDR3 is TGTGCCAGTAGAAGCAGTTTCAATTCACCCCTCCACTTT. Drawing the rest from reference TRBV19 and TRBJ1-6, the complete variable domain is DGGITQSPKYLFRKEGQNVTLSCEQNLNHDAMYWYRQDPGQGLRLIYYSQIVNDFQKGDIAEGYSVSREKKESFPLTVTSAQKNPTAFYLCASRSSFNSPLHFGNGTRLTVT.

The chain has TRBV21-1 and TRBJ1-2. TRBV21-1 represents a pseudogene. The CDR3 contains 14 residues. The CDR3 spells CASSKVGPREGYTF. Written as DNA, the CDR3 is TGTGCCAGCAGCAAAGTTGGACCGCGGGAAGGCTACACCTTC.